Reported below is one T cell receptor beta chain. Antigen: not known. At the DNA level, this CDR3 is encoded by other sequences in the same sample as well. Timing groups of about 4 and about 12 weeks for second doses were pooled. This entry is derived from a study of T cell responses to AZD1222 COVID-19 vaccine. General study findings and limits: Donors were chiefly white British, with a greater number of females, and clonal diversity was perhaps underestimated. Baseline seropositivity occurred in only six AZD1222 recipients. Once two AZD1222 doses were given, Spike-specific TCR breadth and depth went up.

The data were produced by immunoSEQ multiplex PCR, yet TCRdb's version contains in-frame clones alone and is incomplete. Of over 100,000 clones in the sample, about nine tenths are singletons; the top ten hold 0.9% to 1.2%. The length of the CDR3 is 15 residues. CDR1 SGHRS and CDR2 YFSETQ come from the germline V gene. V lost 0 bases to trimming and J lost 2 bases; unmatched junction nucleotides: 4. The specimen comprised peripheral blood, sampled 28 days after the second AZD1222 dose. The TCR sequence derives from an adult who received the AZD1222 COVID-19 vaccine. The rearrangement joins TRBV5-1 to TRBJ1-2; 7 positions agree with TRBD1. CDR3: CASSLGQGGNYGYTF. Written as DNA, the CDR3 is TGCGCCAGCAGCTTGGGACAGGGAGGCAACTATGGCTACACCTTC.